The 12 T cell receptor beta chains presented below share a single source sample, sequenced in a study of T cells after yellow fever vaccination. TCRdb itself ran the 5' RACE reads through MiXCR, one entry per CDR3 protein. Among 300,000 to 400,000 distinct CDR3 sequences listed, less than 9.5% were seen once. Here the sequenced sample was PBMCs, taken about 49 days after the first yellow fever vaccination. The receptors come from a man aged 18 to 30 who received the YFV17D yellow fever vaccine.

The chain joins TRBV23-1 to TRBJ2-3; 9 bases line up with TRBD1. TRBV23-1 is designated an ORF whose function remains uncertain. The CDR3 loop spans 15 amino acids. Trimming at V came to 4 bases and at J to 2 bases, leaving 4 bases not matched to a gene. CDR3 DNA sequence: TGCGCCAGCAGTCGGACAGGGGTCGTCACAGATACGCAGTATTTT. Protein: CASSRTGVVTDTQYF.

The chain carries TRBV20-1 and TRBJ2-1; 11 positions match TRBD2. The CDR3 length is 14 residues. CDR1 is DFQATT and CDR2 is SNEGSKA in the germline V gene (reference sequence). With V trimmed by 5 bases and J by 7 bases, 7 bases remained unmatched. CDR3 bases: TGCAGTGCTTTGATTAGCGGGGGGGCAAATGAGCAGTTCTTC. Translation: CSALISGGANEQFF.

This clonotype appeared many times. V gene TRBV7-6 combines with J gene TRBJ1-3, with a tentative D call TRBD1 (5 bases). V was pared by 2 bases and J by 2 bases, with 7 bases between. CDR3 length: 14 amino acids. Germline loops: CDR1 SGHVS, CDR2 FNYEAQ. This CDR3 is CASSLTGAGNTIYF. CDR3 coding DNA: TGTGCCAGCAGCTTAACGGGGGCTGGAAACACCATATATTTT.

This clonotype has only a few counts. The chain is built from TRBV27 and TRBJ2-7; D is tentatively TRBD1 or TRBD2 (5 bases each). Germline V CDR1 and CDR2: MNHEY, SMNVEV (reference sequence). V lost 4 bases to trimming and J lost 2 bases, with 15 bases between them. The CDR3 loop spans 15 amino acids. CDR3 region: CASSWAGAGTYEQYF. DNA of the CDR3: TGTGCCAGCAGTTGGGCCGGGGCAGGGACCTACGAGCAGTACTTC.

CDR3 amino acids: CASSLDRVFAGELFF. As DNA, the CDR3 is TGTGCCAGCAGCTTGGACAGGGTGTTCGCCGGGGAGCTGTTTTTT. The V gene is TRBV12-3 or TRBV12-4, the J gene TRBJ2-2, with 8 bases matching TRBD1. CDR3 length: 15 amino acids. J gave up 6 bases and V 6 bases, and 9 bases lay outside the gene matches.

J is TRBJ2-7 and V is TRBV4-1, with D tentatively TRBD2 (5 bases). V was shortened by 3 bases and J by 3 bases, with 18 bases between the two germline ends. The CDR3 loop spans 16 amino acids. The V gene's germline CDR1 is MGHRA and CDR2 YSYEKL. The CDR3 DNA reads TGCGCCAGCAGCCAGGAAAACTCCGGGGTGGGCTACGAGCAGTACTTC. Its translation is CASSQENSGVGYEQYF.

As DNA, the CDR3 is TGTGCCAGCAGCCTACACGGGGGGGGACGCACAGATACGCAGTATTTT. Amino acids: CASSLHGGGRTDTQYF. The chain is built from TRBV7-2 and TRBJ2-3; 8 positions agree with TRBD2. There are 16 residues in the CDR3. Germline values: CDR1 SGHTA, CDR2 FQGNSA. V was pared by 5 bases and J by 1 base, with 8 bases of the junction left unmatched.

In its sample, this clonotype was seen many times. This chain uses TRBV20-1 with TRBJ2-3; 8 bases fit TRBD2. Trimming at V came to 5 bases and at J to 4 bases, leaving 5 bases not matched to a gene. CDR1 and CDR2 from the germline V gene are DFQATT and SNEGSKA (reference sequence). The CDR3 runs to 13 residues. This CDR3 reads CSAEAGASDTQYF. CDR3 bases: TGCAGTGCTGAAGCGGGGGCCTCAGATACGCAGTATTTT.

The rearrangement links TRBV7-7 to TRBJ2-2; no reliable D call. V was pared by 4 bases and J by 2 bases, with 8 bases between. Germline lookup yields CDR1 SSHAT and CDR2 FNYEAQ (reference sequence). The CDR3 covers 14 residues. The CDR3 sequence is CASSYTDNTGELFF. CDR3 sequence (DNA): TGTGCCAGCAGCTATACGGATAACACCGGGGAGCTGTTTTTT.

The J gene is TRBJ2-3, the V gene TRBV20-1; D unclear. Trimming left V 5 bases short and J 0 bases short, with 9 bases between. This CDR3 contains 13 residues. Germline V gene sequence: CDR1 DFQATT, CDR2 SNEGSKA (reference sequence). CDR3 nucleotide sequence: TGCAGTGCTGGGCTCTATAGCACAGATACGCAGTATTTT. This sequence encodes CSAGLYSTDTQYF.

For this clonotype: Just one base apart from a much larger clone, this may be a read error. The chain carries TRBV12-3 or TRBV12-4 and TRBJ2-6; D remains ambiguous. The germline V and J ends were trimmed by 5 bases and 1 base, with 6 bases remaining between them. The CDR3 runs 14 residues. CDR3 in DNA: TGTGCCAGCAGTACGCTGTCTGGGGCCAACGTCCTGACTTTC. Encoded protein: CASSTLSGANVLTF.

The rearrangement links TRBV5-6 to TRBJ2-5; tentatively, D is TRBD2 (5 bases). The V gene's germline CDR1 is SGHDT and CDR2 YYEEEE. This CDR3 spans 16 amino acids. V was cut by 1 base and J by 0 bases, with 13 bases left in between. DNA for the CDR3: TGTGCCAGCAGCTTGCGCGGCGGGTCAAACCAAGAGACCCAGTACTTC. As protein: CASSLRGGSNQETQYF. The full variable domain, its missing parts supplied by reference TRBV5-6 and TRBJ2-5, is DAGVTQSPTHLIKTRGQQVTLRCSPKSGHDTVSWYQQALGQGPQFIFQYYEEEERQRGNFPDRFSGHQFPNYSSELNVNALLLGDSALYLCASSLRGGSNQETQYFGPGTRLLVL.